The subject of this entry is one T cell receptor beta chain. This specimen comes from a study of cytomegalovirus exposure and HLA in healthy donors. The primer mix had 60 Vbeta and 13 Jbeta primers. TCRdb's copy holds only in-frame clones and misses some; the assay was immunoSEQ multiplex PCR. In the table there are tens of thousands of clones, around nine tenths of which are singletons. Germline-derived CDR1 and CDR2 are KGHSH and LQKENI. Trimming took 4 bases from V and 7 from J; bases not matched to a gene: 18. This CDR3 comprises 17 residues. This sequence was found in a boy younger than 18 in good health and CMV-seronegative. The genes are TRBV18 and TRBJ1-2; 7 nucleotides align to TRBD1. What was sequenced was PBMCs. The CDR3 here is CASSLLNGQVSPFGYTF. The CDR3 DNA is TGTGCCAGCTCACTTCTTAATGGACAGGTAAGTCCCTTTGGCTACACCTTC.